This T cell receptor (beta chain) comes out of a study of T cell repertoires in cytomegalovirus infection (dated by TCRdb to between 2018 and 2020). Looking at the study overall: Recently identified HLA-C-restricted CMV epitopes, whose presentation resists viral immunomodulation, were targeted by peptide stimulations together with well-studied HLA-B-restricted epitopes. Because public TCR beta signatures pointed to carriage of CMV infection together with the matching HLA type, the HLA type of each donor mattered for the analysis. The full study reports these points: In both this cohort and an independent roughly 350-donor cohort, the cumulative frequency of public TCR beta family members distinguished carriers of CMV infection plus the relevant HLA type. The ex vivo response was dominated by HLA-C-restricted CMV-specific TCR beta clonotypes, which also provided the single most frequent clonotype in two of eight donors.

In the germline V gene, CDR1 corresponds to SGHRS and CDR2 to YFSETQ. The CDR3, cysteine through phenylalanine, is 14 amino acids long. Solely the CDR3 DNA is kept, with 42 bases framed from the first base. Trimming removed 4 bases from V and 4 bases from J, leaving 12 bases between the germline ends. Notes on this clonotype: It has no known antigen specificity. Per-nucleotide qualities are absent, and no much larger clonotype sits a single base away.

Read against the paper, the sample's treatment or condition label means: in vitro stimulation with specific CMV peptide epitopes to enrich CMV-specific T cells. The instrument given in TCRdb is Illumina HiSeq 1500. Starting from the raw public reads, TCRdb applied fastp trimming at Q25, assembled clones with MiXCR and retained in-frame beta chains. CDR3 protein duplicates are merged, each entry listing the most common genes and DNA. The sample contains hundreds of thousands of distinct CDR3 sequences, roughly 46% of them found a single time. Of the sample, about 39% falls within the top ten clones. The chain joins TRBV5-1 to TRBJ2-1; no confident D gene assignment can be made. This receptor was obtained from a human donor in good health (CMV status not recorded). Some clones in this sample may be carry-over from other donors' samples. This specimen was cultured PBMCs, taken from culture after CMV antigen stimulation. The sequence in DNA is TGCGCCAGCAGCCCGCCGGACCCATACAATGAGCAGTTCTTC. This encodes CASSPPDPYNEQFF.